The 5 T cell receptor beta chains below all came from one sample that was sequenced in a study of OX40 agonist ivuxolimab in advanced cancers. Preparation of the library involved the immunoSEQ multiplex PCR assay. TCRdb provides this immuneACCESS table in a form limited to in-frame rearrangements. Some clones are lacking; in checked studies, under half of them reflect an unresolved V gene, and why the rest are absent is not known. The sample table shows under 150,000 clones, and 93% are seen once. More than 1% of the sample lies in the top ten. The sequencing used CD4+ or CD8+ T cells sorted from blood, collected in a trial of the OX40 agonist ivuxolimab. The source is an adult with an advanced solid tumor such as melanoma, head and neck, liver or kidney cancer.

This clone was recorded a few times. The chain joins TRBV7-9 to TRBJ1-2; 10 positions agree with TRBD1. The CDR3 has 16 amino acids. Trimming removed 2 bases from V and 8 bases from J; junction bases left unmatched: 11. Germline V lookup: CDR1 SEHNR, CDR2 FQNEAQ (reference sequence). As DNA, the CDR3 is TGTGCCAGCAGCTTATACCCGGACAGGGGGGAGTGGGGCTACACCTTC. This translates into CASSLYPDRGEWGYTF.

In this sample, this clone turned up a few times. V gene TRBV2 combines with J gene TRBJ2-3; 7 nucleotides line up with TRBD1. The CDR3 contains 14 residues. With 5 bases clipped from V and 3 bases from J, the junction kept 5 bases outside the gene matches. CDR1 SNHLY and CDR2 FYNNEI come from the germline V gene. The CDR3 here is CASSRTGPTDTQYF. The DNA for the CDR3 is TGTGCCAGCAGTCGGACAGGCCCTACAGATACGCAGTATTTT.

CDR3 bases: TGTGCCAGCAGCCCCACTAGCGGGGGGCGACAAGAGACCCAGTACTTC. This sequence encodes CASSPTSGGRQETQYF. The chain employs TRBV5-4 and TRBJ2-5; the match to TRBD2 covers 12 bases. V lost 4 bases to trimming and J lost 2 bases; unmatched junction nucleotides: 6. This CDR3 comprises 16 residues. Germline-derived CDR1 and CDR2 are SGHNT and YYREEE (reference sequence).

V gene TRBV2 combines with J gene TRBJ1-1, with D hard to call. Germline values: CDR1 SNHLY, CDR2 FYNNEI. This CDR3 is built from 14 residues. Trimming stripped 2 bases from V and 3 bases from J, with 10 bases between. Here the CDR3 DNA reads TGTGCCAGCAGTGAAAATCGGCAAGACACTGAAGCTTTCTTT. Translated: CASSENRQDTEAFF.

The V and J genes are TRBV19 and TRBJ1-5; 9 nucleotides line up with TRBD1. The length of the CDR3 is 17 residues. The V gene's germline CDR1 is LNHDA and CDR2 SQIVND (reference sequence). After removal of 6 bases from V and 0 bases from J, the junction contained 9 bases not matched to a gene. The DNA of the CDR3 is TGTGCCAGTAGCACACCGGGACAGGGTGTTAGCAATCAGCCCCAGCATTTT. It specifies CASSTPGQGVSNQPQHF.